This TCR beta chain appears in the sequencing data of a study of blood T cell repertoires in COVID-19. Study as a whole: The cDNA or gDNA used as material had been derived from T cells, B-cell-depleted T cells, or PBMCs.

Per the authors' pipeline: Amplification from reference gene primers served as the basis for estimated nucleated cell counts. Using immunoSEQ multiplex PCR, the repertoire was profiled, and TCRdb retains in-frame clones only, with some absent. Clone size and V and J calls were adopted from that table, with D and trimming inferred from the DNA. The table includes hundreds of thousands of clones, approximately 82% detected once. The germline V gene encodes CDR1 KGHSH and CDR2 LQKENI. This CDR3 spans 15 amino acids. Trimming took 0 bases from V and 0 from J; bases not matched to a gene: 2. The TCR originated in a woman at least 80 years old with active or convalescent COVID-19. This rearrangement joins TRBV18 to TRBJ2-7; TRBD1 matches at 7 bases. The specimen was peripheral blood. The CDR3 is CASSPPGTVSYEQYF. CDR3 in DNA: TGTGCCAGCTCACCACCCGGGACAGTCTCCTACGAGCAGTACTTC.